The sequence of this TCR beta chain was determined in a study of multiple sclerosis patients with progressive multifocal leukoencephalopathy. General study points: Clones expanded at PML were already present before and during natalizumab.

TCRdb's table, derived via immunoSEQ multiplex PCR, lists solely in-frame clones and lacks some. The profile shows roughly 28,000 clones, 85% to 90% of them singletons. Time point of the sample: time of PML onset. As for this clone: The antigen is not known.

The CDR3 loop spans 15 amino acids. Per germline, CDR1 MDHEN and CDR2 SYDVKM. V shed 6 bases, J shed 2 bases, and the junction held 5 bases outside the gene matches. This TCR derives from a woman aged 25 to 39 with progressive multifocal leukoencephalopathy. V usage is TRBV28 and J usage is TRBJ2-3; 10 positions agree with TRBD1. Sequenced here: PBMCs, sampled from a patient treated with natalizumab. CDR3 nucleotide sequence: TGTGCCAGCAGCGCCGGGACAGGGGTCACAGATACGCAGTATTTT. Protein sequence: CASSAGTGVTDTQYF.